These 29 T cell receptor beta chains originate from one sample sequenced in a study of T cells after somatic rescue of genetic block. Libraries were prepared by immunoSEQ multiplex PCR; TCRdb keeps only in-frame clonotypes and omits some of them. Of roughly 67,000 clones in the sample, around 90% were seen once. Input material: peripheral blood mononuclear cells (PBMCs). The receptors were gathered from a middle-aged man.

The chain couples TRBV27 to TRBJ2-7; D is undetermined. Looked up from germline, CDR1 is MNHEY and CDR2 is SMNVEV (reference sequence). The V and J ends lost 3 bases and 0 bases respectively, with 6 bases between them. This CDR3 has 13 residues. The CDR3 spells CASSFTGSYEQYF. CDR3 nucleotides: TGTGCCAGCAGTTTTACGGGCTCCTACGAGCAGTACTTC.

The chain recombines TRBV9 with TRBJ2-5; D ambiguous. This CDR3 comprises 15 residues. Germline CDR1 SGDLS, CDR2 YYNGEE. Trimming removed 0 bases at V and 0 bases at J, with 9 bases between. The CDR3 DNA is TGTGCCAGCAGCGTAGGTAACGCGAACCAAGAGACCCAGTACTTC. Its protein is CASSVGNANQETQYF. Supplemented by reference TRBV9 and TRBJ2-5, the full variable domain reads DSGVTQTPKHLITATGQRVTLRCSPRSGDLSVYWYQQSLDQGLQFLIQYYNGEERAKGNILERFSAQQFPDLHSELNLSSLELGDSALYFCASSVGNANQETQYFGPGTRLLVL.

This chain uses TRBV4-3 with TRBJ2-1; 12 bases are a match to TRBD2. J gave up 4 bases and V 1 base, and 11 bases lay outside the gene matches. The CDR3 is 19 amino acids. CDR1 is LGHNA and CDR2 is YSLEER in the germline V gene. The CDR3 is CASSQVYLAGGPGYNEQFF. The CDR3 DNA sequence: TGCGCCAGCAGCCAAGTCTACCTAGCGGGAGGGCCGGGTTACAATGAGCAGTTCTTC.

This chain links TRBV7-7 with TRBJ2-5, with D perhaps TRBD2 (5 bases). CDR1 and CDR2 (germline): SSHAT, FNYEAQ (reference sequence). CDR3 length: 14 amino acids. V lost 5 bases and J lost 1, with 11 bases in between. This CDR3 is CASSQGLGQETQYF. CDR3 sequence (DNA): TGTGCCAGCAGCCAAGGACTGGGCCAAGAGACCCAGTACTTC.

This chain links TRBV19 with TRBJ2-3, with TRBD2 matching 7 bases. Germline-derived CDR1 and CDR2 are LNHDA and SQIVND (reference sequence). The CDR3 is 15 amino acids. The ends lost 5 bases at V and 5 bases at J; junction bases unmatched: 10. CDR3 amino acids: CASSSLSAGKDTQYF. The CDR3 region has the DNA TGTGCCAGTAGTTCGCTTTCAGCGGGAAAAGATACGCAGTATTTT. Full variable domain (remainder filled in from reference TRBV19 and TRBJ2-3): DGGITQSPKYLFRKEGQNVTLSCEQNLNHDAMYWYRQDPGQGLRLIYYSQIVNDFQKGDIAEGYSVSREKKESFPLTVTSAQKNPTAFYLCASSSLSAGKDTQYFGPGTRLTVL.

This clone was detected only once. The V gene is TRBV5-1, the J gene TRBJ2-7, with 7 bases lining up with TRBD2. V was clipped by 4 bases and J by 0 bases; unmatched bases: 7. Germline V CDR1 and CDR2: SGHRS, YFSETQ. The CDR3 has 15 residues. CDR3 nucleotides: TGCGCCAGCAGCACCGCTAGCGGAACCTCCTACGAGCAGTACTTC. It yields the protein CASSTASGTSYEQYF.

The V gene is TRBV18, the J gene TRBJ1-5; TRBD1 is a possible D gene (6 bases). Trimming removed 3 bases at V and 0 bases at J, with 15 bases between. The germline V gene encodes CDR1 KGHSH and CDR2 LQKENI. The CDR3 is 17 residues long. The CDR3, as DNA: TGTGCCAGCTCACCGGGGCAGGGGCTTAGTAGCAATCAGCCCCAGCATTTT. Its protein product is CASSPGQGLSSNQPQHF.

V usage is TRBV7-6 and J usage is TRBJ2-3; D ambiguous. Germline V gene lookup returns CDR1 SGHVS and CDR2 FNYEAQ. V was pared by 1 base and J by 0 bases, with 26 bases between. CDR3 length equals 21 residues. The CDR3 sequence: CASSLGPGGWIAFSSTDTQYF. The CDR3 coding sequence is TGTGCCAGCAGCTTAGGGCCGGGCGGTTGGATAGCTTTCTCTAGCACAGATACGCAGTATTTT.

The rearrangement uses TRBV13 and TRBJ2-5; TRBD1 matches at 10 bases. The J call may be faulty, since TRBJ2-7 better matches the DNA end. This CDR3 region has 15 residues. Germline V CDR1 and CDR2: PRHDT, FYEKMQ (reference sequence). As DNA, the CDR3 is TGTGCCAGCAGCTACAGGACAGGGGGTTCCTACGAGCAGTACTTC. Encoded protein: CASSYRTGGSYEQYF.

For the CDR3, the DNA is TGTGCCAGCAGCACCAGGACAGGGAAGGAGACCCAGTACTTC. Protein product: CASSTRTGKETQYF. The rearrangement links TRBV7-8 to TRBJ2-5; the match to TRBD1 covers 8 bases. V gave up 5 bases and J gave up 5 bases; unmatched junction bases: 7. Germline V lookup: CDR1 SGHVS, CDR2 FQNEAQ. CDR3 size: 14 residues.

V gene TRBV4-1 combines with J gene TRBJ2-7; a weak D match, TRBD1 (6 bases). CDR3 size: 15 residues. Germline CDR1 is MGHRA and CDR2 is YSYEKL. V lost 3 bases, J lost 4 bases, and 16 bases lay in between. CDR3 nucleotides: TGCGCCAGCAGCCACCCCGGCAGGGGAGTATACGAGCAGTACTTC. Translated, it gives CASSHPGRGVYEQYF.

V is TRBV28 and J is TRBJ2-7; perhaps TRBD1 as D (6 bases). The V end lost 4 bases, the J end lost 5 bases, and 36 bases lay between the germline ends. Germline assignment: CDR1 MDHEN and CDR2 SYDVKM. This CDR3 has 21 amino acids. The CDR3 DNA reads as TGTGCCAGCAGTTCGGGACATCTCCGGGGCCCAGACCGGGCGTGGGGGAACGAGCAGTACTTC. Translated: CASSSGHLRGPDRAWGNEQYF.

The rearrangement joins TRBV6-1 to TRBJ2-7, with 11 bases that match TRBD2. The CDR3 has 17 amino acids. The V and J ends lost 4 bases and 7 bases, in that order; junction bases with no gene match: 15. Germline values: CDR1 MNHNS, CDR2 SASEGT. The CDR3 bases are TGTGCCAGCAGTGGCCACACTGGACTAGCGGGCTTGGGGGAGCAGTACTTC. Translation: CASSGHTGLAGLGEQYF.

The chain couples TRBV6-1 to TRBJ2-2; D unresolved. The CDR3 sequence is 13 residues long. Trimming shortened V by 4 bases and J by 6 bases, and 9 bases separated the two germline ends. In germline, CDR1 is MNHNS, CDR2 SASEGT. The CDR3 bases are TGTGCCAGCAGTGCCGTAGATCCCGGGGAGCTGTTTTTT. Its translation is CASSAVDPGELFF.

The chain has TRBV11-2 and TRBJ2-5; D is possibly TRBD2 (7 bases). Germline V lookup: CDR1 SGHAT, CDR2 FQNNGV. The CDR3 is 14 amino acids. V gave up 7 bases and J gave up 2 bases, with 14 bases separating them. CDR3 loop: CASKIGGPQETQYF. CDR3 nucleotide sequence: TGTGCCAGCAAAATCGGGGGGCCTCAAGAGACCCAGTACTTC.

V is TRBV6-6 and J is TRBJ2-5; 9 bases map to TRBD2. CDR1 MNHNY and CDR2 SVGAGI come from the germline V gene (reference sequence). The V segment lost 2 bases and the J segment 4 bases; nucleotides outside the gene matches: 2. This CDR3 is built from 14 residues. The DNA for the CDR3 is TGTGCCAGCAGTTACAGCGGGGGGAGAGAGACCCAGTACTTC. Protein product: CASSYSGGRETQYF.

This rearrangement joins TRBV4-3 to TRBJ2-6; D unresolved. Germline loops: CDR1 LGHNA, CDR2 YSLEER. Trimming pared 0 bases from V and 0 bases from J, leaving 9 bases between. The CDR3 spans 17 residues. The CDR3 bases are TGCGCCAGCAGCCAAGACGCGAGGTACTCTGGGGCCAACGTCCTGACTTTC. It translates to CASSQDARYSGANVLTF.

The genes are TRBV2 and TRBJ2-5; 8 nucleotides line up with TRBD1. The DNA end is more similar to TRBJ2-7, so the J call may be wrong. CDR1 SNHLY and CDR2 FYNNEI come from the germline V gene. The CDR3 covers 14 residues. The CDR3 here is CASRQGVGIYEQYF. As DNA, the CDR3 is TGTGCCAGCAGACAGGGGGTCGGGATATACGAGCAGTACTTC.

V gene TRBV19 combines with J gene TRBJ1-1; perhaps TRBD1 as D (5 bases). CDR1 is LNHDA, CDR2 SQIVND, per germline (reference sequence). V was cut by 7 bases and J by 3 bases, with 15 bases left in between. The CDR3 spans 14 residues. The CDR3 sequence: CASIERRGDTEAFF. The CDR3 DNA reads TGTGCCAGTATAGAGAGACGGGGGGACACTGAAGCTTTCTTT.

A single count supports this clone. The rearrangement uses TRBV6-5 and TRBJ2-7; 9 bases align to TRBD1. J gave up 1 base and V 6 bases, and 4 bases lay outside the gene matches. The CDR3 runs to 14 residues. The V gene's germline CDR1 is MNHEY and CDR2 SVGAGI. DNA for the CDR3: TGTGCCAGCAGGGGGACAGGGCGTTCCTACGAGCAGTACTTC. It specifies CASRGTGRSYEQYF.

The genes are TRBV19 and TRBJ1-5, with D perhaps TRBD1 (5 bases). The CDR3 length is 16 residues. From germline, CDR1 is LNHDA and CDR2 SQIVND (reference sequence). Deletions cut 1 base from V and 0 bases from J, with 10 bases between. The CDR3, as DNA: TGTGCCAGTAGTATAGTGCAGGGTTATAGCAATCAGCCCCAGCATTTT. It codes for CASSIVQGYSNQPQHF. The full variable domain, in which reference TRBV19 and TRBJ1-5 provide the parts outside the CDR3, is DGGITQSPKYLFRKEGQNVTLSCEQNLNHDAMYWYRQDPGQGLRLIYYSQIVNDFQKGDIAEGYSVSREKKESFPLTVTSAQKNPTAFYLCASSIVQGYSNQPQHFGDGTRLSIL.

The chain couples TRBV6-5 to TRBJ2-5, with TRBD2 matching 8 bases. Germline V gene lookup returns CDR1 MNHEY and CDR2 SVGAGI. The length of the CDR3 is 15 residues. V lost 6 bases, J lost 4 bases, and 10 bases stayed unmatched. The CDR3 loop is CASSRPNSGGETQYF. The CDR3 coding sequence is TGTGCCAGCAGCCGACCCAACAGCGGGGGAGAGACCCAGTACTTC.

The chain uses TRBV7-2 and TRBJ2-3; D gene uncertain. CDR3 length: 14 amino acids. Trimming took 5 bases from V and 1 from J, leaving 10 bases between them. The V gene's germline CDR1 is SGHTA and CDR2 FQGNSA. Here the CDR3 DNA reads TGTGCCAGCAGCAGACTGGCGCGCACAGATACGCAGTATTTT. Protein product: CASSRLARTDTQYF.

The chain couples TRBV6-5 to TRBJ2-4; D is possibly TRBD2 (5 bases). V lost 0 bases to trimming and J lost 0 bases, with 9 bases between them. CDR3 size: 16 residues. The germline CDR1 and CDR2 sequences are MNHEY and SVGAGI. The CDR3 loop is CASSYSRRVAKNIQYF. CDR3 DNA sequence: TGTGCCAGCAGTTACTCGCGGCGGGTAGCCAAAAACATTCAGTACTTC.

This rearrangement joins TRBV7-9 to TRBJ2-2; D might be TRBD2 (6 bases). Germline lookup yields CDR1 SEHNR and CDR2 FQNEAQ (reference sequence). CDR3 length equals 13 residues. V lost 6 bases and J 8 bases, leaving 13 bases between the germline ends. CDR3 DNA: TGTGCCAGCAGATCGGGACTCCGGGGGGAGCTGTTTTTT. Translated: CASRSGLRGELFF.

The CDR3 DNA reads TGTGCCAGCAGTGGAGGACTCAACTATGGCTACACCTTC. The encoded protein is CASSGGLNYGYTF. The rearrangement joins TRBV7-2 to TRBJ1-2; D is unresolved. V dropped 6 bases and J dropped 2 bases, with 10 bases sitting between them. CDR1 is SGHTA, CDR2 FQGNSA, per germline. CDR3 length: 13 amino acids.

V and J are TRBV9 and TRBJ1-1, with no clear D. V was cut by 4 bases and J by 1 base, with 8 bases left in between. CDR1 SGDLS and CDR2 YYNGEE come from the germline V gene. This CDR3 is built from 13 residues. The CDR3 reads CASSPRGNTEAFF. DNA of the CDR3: TGTGCCAGCAGCCCAAGAGGGAACACTGAAGCTTTCTTT.

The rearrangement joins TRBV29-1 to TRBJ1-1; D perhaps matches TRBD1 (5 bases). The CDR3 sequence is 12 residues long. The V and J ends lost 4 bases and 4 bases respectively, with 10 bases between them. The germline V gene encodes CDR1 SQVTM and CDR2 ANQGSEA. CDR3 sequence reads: CSVGGGRTEAFF. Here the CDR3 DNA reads TGCAGCGTTGGGGGGGGTCGCACTGAAGCTTTCTTT.

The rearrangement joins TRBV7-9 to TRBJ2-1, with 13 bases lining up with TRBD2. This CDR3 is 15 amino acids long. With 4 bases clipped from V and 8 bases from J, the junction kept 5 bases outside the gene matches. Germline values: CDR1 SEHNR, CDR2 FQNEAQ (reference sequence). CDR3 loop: CASSSGLAGSDEQFF. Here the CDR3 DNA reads TGTGCCAGCAGCTCGGGACTAGCGGGGTCTGATGAGCAGTTCTTC.